This TCR beta chain came from a study of T cell responses to AZD1222 COVID-19 vaccine. Second-dose timings of about 4 or about 12 weeks were pooled. Produced via immunoSEQ multiplex PCR; TCRdb's table is partial and in-frame only. The sample has about 150,000 clones, 80% to 95% seen once. Germline values: CDR1 SGHVS, CDR2 FQNEAQ. With V trimmed by 5 bases and J by 7 bases, 8 bases remained unmatched. CDR3 length equals 16 residues. A note on this clone: Its antigen is not identified.

Study-wide results and limits: The CD4 TCRs associated with vaccination extended across spike and predominated at 160-218 and 743-854. Among the donors, most were white British and more were female, and clonal diversity was possibly underestimated.

J is TRBJ2-2 and V is TRBV7-8; 12 bases map to TRBD1. The starting material was peripheral blood, obtained 28 days after the second AZD1222 dose. This receptor was obtained from an adult who received the AZD1222 COVID-19 vaccine. CDR3 nucleotide sequence: TGTGCCAGCAGCCCGCGGGGGACAGGGGGCTTCGGGGAGCTGTTTTTT. Its translation is CASSPRGTGGFGELFF. Using reference TRBV7-8 and TRBJ2-2 for the parts outside the CDR3, the full variable domain is GAGVSQSPRYKVAKRGQDVALRCDPISGHVSLFWYQQALGQGPEFLTYFQNEAQLDKSGLPSDRFFAERPEGSVSTLKIQRTQQEDSAVYLCASSPRGTGGFGELFFGEGSRLTVL.